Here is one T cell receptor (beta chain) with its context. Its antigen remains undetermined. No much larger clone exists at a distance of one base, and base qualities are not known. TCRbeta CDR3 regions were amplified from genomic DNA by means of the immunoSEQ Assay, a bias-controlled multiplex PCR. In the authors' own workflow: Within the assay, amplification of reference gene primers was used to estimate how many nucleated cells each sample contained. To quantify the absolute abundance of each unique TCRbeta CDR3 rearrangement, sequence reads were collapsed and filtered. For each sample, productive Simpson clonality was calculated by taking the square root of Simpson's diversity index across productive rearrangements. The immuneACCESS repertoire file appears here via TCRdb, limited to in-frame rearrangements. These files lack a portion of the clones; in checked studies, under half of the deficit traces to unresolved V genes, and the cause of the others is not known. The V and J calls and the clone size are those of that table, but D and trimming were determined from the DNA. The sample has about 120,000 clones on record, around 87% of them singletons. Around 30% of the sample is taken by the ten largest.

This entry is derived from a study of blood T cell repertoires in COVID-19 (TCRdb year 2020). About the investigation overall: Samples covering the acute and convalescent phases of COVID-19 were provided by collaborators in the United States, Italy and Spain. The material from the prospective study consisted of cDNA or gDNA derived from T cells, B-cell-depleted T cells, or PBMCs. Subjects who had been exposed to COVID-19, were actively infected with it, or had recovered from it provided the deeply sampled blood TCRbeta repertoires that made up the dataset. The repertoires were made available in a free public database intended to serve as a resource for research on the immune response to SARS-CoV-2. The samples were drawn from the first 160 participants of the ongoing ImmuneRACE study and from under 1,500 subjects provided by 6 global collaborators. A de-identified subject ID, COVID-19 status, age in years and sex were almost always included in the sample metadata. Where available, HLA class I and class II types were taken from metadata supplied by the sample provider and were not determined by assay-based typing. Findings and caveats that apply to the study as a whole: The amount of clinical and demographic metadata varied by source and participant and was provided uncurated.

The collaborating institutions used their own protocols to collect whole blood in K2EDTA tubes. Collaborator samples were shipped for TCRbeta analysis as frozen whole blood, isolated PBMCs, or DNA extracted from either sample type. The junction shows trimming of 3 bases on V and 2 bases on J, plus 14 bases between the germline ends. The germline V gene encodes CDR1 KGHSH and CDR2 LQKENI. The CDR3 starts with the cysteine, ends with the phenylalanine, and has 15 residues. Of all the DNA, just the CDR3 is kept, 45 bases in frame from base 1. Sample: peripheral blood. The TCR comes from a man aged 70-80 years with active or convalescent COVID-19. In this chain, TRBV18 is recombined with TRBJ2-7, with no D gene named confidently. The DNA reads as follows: TGTGCCAGCTCACCGCTCGAGACTCTGACCTACGAGCAGTACTTC. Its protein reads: CASSPLETLTYEQYF.